This note documents a single T cell receptor (beta chain) sequence. What it binds is not known. This sample stems from a study of beta chain features in type 1 diabetes. Notes on the study in general: PCR might pick shorter templates more often, in the same way for patients and controls.

Cell sorting via CD45RO/CCR7/CD25/CD127/CD95/CD27 was performed to obtain CD4+ naive, central memory, regulatory and stem cell-like memory cells. Expressed TCRB transcripts were sequenced because the isolated RNA had all been reverse transcribed beforehand. Assay used: immunoSEQ multiplex PCR; TCRdb lists only in-frame clones, some missing. This table holds 450,000 to 550,000 clones, 30% found once. Germline V gene sequence: CDR1 MNHNY, CDR2 SVGAGI (reference sequence). CDR3 size: 13 residues. Trimming removed 0 bases from V and 5 bases from J, with 7 bases in between. The receptor's source is a man aged 18 to 29 in good health. The V and J genes are TRBV6-6 and TRBJ1-1; D remains unclear. The specimen was naive CD4+ T cells from blood. DNA for the CDR3: TGTGCCAGCAGTTACTCCCCCGTAACTGAAGCTTTCTTT. Its translation is CASSYSPVTEAFF.